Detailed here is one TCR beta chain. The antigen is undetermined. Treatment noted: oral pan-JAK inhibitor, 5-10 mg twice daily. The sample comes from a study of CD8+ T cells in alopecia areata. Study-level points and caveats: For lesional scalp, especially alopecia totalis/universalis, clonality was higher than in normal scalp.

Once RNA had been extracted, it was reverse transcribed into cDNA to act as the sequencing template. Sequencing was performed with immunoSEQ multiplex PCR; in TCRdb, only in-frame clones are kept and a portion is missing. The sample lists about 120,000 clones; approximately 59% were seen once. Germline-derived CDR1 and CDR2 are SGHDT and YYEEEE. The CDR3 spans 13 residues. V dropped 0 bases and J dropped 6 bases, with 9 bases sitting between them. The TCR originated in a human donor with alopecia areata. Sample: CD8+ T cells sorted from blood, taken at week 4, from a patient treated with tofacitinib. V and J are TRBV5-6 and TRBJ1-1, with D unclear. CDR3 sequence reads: CASSLVQAPEAFF. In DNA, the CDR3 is TGTGCCAGCAGCTTGGTTCAGGCACCTGAAGCTTTCTTT.